The 6 T cell receptor beta chains below were found in one sample sequenced in a study of blood T cells in healthy people across ages. Next came a second PCR, run for about 6 to 12 cycles, which used a sample-barcoded 5' primer along with a J-beta primer mix. Using its own MiXCR run on the 5' RACE reads, TCRdb lists one record per CDR3 protein. Of over 1,500,000 distinct CDR3 sequences in the sample, around 50% were seen once. The sample was blood. These receptors were collected from a middle-aged woman in good health.

The chain combines TRBV6-5 with TRBJ2-1, with TRBD2 matching 9 bases. The CDR3 covers 15 residues. Germline loops: CDR1 MNHEY, CDR2 SVGAGI. The V and J ends lost 2 bases and 6 bases, in that order; junction bases with no gene match: 5. CDR3 coding DNA: TGTGCCAGCAGTTACGCGGCGGGAGGGCCCAATGAGCAGTTCTTC. It yields the protein CASSYAAGGPNEQFF.

The chain links TRBV20-1 to TRBJ1-1; the D gene is possibly TRBD1 (6 bases). CDR3 size: 14 residues. Between the trimmed V and J ends, which lost 1 base and 4 bases, there was a span of 13 bases. Germline V gene lookup returns CDR1 DFQATT and CDR2 SNEGSKA (reference sequence). CDR3 amino acids: CSARVRGLSTEAFF. DNA of the CDR3: TGCAGTGCTAGAGTGAGGGGGTTGAGCACTGAAGCTTTCTTT.

V gene TRBV6-2 or TRBV6-3 combines with J gene TRBJ1-1, with TRBD1 as a possible D gene (6 bases). V lost 6 bases, J lost 0 bases, and 11 bases lay in between. There are 14 residues in the CDR3. CDR1 is MNHEY, CDR2 SVGEGT, per germline. This CDR3 reads CASREGQLNTEAFF. For the CDR3, the DNA is TGTGCCAGCAGAGAAGGACAGCTGAACACTGAAGCTTTCTTT.

The chain links TRBV28 to TRBJ2-5; 12 bases fit TRBD2. Germline V CDR1 and CDR2: MDHEN, SYDVKM. V was clipped by 5 bases and J by 13 bases; unmatched bases: 5. This CDR3 is built from 12 residues. The DNA for the CDR3 is TGTGCCAGCAGTCCCCGGGGACTAGCGGGGTACTTC. The encoded protein is CASSPRGLAGYF.

This clonotype came up a few times. V gene TRBV7-2 combines with J gene TRBJ2-3; 10 bases line up with TRBD2. V was clipped by 4 bases and J by 2 bases; unmatched bases: 3. The CDR3 loop spans 15 amino acids. The germline V gene encodes CDR1 SGHTA and CDR2 FQGNSA. The CDR3 loop is CASSSLAGFTDTQYF. As DNA, the CDR3 is TGTGCCAGCAGCTCACTAGCGGGGTTCACAGATACGCAGTATTTT.

This clonotype has only one observation. V is TRBV18 and J is TRBJ1-2; D is possibly TRBD1 (6 bases). V lost 3 bases and J 8 bases, leaving 16 bases between the germline ends. Germline V gene data show CDR1 as KGHSH and CDR2 as LQKENI. CDR3 length: 14 residues. The CDR3 loop is CASSPRQVQEGYTF. For the CDR3, the DNA is TGTGCCAGCTCACCGAGACAGGTACAGGAAGGCTACACCTTC.